Here is one T cell receptor beta chain with its context. Other DNA sequences in this sample translate to the same CDR3. The sample originates from a study of technical replicates of blood from a handful of donors. Germline V gene lookup returns CDR1 SGHDT and CDR2 YYEEEE. Trimming removed 0 bases from V and 0 bases from J, with 3 bases in between. The CDR3 is made up of 14 amino acids. The table came from immunoSEQ multiplex PCR; TCRdb's copy has only in-frame clones and leaves some out. Here the sample spans roughly 100,000 clones, around 96% being singletons. This receptor was identified in a human donor in good health. This chain connects TRBV5-6 to TRBJ1-4; D gene ambiguous. The sequenced sample was T cells isolated from PBMCs. CDR3 protein: CASSLVATNEKLFF. In DNA, the CDR3 is TGTGCCAGCAGCTTGGTCGCAACTAATGAAAAACTGTTTTTT.